The clone carrying this TCR beta chain was observed a few times. These data come from a study of T cells after yellow fever vaccination. Template switching with 5'RACE generated the TCR cDNA and added a universal primer site and UMIs. A single record per CDR3 protein comes from TCRdb applying MiXCR to the 5' RACE reads. The repertoire holds approximately 350,000 distinct CDR3 sequences, with under 14% as singletons. The clonotype comes from a man aged 18 to 29 who received the YFV17D yellow fever vaccine. The specimen was PBMCs, collected on the day of the first yellow fever vaccination.

CDR3 coding DNA: TGTGCCAGCAGTCGGGTAGACGGAAGGGGTGAAAAACTGTTTTTT. Its protein is CASSRVDGRGEKLFF. V gene TRBV6-1 combines with J gene TRBJ1-4; maybe TRBD1 (5 bases). Germline values: CDR1 MNHNS, CDR2 SASEGT. V was shortened by 5 bases and J by 7 bases, with 17 bases between the two germline ends. The CDR3 sequence is 15 residues long.